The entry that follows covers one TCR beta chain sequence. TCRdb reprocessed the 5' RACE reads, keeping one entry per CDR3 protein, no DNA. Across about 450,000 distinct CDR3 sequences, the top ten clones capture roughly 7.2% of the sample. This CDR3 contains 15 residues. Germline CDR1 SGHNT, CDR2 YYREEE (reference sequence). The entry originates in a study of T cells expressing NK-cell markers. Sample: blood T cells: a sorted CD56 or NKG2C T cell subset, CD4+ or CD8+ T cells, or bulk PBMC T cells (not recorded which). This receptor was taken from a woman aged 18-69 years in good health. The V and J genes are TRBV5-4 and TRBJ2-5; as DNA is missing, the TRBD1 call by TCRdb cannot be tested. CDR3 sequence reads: CASTRDQANGETQYF.